This TCR beta chain was identified in a study of blood T cells in healthy people across ages. Sample-barcoded 5' priming and a J-beta primer mix drove a second PCR of 7 to 11 cycles. Each CDR3 protein is one row after TCRdb ran MiXCR on the 5' RACE reads. The sample includes 1 million or so distinct CDR3 sequences, 40% to 50% of them seen just once. The germline CDR1 and CDR2 sequences are SEHNR and FQNEAQ (reference sequence). V lost 5 bases to trimming and J lost 2 bases, with 14 bases between them. CDR3 length equals 15 residues. This clonotype has more than one count but fewer than ten. This sequence was found in a woman aged 60 to 75 in good health. Sample: blood. V is TRBV7-9 and J is TRBJ2-3; either TRBD1 or TRBD2 may supply D (5 bases each). CDR3 in amino acids: CASSPTGAVTDTQYF. The DNA for the CDR3 is TGTGCCAGCAGCCCAACCGGGGCAGTCACAGATACGCAGTATTTT.